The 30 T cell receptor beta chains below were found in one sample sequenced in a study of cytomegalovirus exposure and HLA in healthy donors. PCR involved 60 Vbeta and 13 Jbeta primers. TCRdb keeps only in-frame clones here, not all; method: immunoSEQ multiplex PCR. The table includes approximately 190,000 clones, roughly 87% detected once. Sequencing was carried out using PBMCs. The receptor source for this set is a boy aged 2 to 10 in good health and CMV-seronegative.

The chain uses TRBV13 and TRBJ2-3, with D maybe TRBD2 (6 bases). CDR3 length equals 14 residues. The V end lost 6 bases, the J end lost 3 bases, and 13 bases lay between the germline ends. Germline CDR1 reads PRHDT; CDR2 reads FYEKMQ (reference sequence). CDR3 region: CASSMTSGTDTQYF. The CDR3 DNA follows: TGTGCCAGCAGTATGACTAGTGGAACAGATACGCAGTATTTT. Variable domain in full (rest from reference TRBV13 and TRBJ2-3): AAGVIQSPRHLIKEKRETATLKCYPIPRHDTVYWYQQGPGQDPQFLISFYEKMQSDKGSIPDRFSAQQFSDYHSELNMSSLELGDSALYFCASSMTSGTDTQYFGPGTRLTVL.

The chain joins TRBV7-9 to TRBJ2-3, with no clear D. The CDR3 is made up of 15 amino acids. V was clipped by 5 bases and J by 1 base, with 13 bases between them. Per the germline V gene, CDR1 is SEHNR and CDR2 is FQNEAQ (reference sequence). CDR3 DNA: TGTGCCAGCAGCCCTCCTGGAAGCGGCACAGATACGCAGTATTTT. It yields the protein CASSPPGSGTDTQYF.

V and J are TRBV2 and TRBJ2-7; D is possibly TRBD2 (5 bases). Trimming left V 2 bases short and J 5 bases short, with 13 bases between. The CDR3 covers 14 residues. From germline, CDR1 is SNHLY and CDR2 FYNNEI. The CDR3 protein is CASSEIGRGNEQYF. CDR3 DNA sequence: TGTGCCAGCAGTGAAATTGGTCGGGGTAACGAGCAGTACTTC. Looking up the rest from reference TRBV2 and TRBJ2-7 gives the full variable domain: EPEVTQTPSHQVTQMGQEVILRCVPISNHLYFYWYRQILGQKVEFLVSFYNNEISEKSEIFDDQFSVERPDGSNFTLKIRSTKLEDSAMYFCASSEIGRGNEQYFGPGTRLTVT.

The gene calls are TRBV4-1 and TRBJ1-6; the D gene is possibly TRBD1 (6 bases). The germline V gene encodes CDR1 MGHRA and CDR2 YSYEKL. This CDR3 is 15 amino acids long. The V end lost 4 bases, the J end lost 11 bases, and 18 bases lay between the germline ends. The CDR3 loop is CASSPGGGAGAPLHF. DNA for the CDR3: TGCGCCAGCAGCCCGGGCGGGGGGGCAGGGGCACCCCTCCACTTT.

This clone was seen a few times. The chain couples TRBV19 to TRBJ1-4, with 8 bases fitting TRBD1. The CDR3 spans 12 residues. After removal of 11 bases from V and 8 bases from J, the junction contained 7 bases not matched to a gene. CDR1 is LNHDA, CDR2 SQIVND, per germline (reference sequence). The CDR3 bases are TGTGCCGCCAGGGGGCAAAAGGAAAAACTGTTTTTT. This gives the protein CAARGQKEKLFF.

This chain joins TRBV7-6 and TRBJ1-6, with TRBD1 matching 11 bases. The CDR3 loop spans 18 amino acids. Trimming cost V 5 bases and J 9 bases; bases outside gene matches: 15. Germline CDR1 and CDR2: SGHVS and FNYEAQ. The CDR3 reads CASSLLPKTGTGGSPLHF. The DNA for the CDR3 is TGTGCCAGCAGCCTGTTACCCAAGACCGGGACAGGGGGTTCACCCCTCCACTTT.

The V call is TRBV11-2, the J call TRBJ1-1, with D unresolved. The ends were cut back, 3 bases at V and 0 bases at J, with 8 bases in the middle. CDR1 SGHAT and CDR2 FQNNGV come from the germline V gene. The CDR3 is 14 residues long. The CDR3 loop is CASSFQMMNTEAFF. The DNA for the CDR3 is TGTGCCAGCAGCTTCCAGATGATGAACACTGAAGCTTTCTTT. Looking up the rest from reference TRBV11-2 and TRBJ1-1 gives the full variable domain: EAGVAQSPRYKIIEKRQSVAFWCNPISGHATLYWYQQILGQGPKLLIQFQNNGVVDDSQLPKDRFSAERLKGVDSTLKIQPAKLEDSAVYLCASSFQMMNTEAFFGQGTRLTVV.

CDR3 region: CASSLNTPTDTQYF. In DNA, the CDR3 is TGCGCCAGCAGCTTGAACACCCCCACAGATACGCAGTATTTT. This chain uses TRBV5-1 with TRBJ2-3; D not resolved. Germline V lookup: CDR1 SGHRS, CDR2 YFSETQ. V lost 1 base and J lost 2, with 8 bases in between. This CDR3 is 14 amino acids long.

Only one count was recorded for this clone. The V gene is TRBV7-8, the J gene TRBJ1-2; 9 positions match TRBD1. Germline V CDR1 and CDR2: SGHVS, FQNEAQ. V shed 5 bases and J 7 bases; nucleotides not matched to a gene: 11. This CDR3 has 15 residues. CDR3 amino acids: CASSQTGQGSSGYTF. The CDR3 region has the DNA TGTGCCAGCAGCCAGACAGGACAGGGGAGTAGTGGCTACACCTTC.

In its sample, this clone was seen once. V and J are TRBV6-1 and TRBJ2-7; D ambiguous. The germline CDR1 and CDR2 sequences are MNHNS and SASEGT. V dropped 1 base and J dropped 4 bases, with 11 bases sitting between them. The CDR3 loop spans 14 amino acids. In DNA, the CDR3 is TGTGCCAGCAGTGAAGAAGGTGCCAGGTACGAGCAGTACTTC. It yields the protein CASSEEGARYEQYF.

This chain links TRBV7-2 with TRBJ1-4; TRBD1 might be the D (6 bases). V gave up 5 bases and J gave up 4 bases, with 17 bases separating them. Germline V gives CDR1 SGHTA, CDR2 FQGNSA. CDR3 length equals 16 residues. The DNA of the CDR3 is TGTGCCAGCAGCCCAAGGGGGGGGATCGGTAATGAAAAACTGTTTTTT. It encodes CASSPRGGIGNEKLFF.

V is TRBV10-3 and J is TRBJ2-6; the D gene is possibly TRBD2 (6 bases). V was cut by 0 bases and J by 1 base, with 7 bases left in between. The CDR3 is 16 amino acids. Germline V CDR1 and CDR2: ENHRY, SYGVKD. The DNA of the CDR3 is TGTGCCATCAGTGAGTCGGCGGGATCTGGGGCCAACGTCCTGACTTTC. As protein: CAISESAGSGANVLTF.

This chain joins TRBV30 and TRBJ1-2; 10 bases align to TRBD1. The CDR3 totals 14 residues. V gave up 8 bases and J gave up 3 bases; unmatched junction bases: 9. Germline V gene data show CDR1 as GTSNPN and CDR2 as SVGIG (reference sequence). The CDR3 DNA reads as TGTGCCCAACTAAGACAGGGGGCCGACTATGGCTACACCTTC. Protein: CAQLRQGADYGYTF. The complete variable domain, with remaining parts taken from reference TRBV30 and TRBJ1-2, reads SQTIHQWPATLVQPVGSPLSLECTVEGTSNPNLYWYRQAAGRGLQLLFYSVGIGQISSEVPQNLSASRPQDRQFILSSKKLLLSDSGFYLCAQLRQGADYGYTFGSGTRLTVV.

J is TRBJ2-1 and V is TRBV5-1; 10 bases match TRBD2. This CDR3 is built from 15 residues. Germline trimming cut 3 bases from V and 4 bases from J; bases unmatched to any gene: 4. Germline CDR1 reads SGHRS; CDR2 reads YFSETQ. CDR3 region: CASSSGLAAYNEQFF. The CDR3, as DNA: TGCGCCAGCAGCTCAGGACTAGCGGCATACAATGAGCAGTTCTTC.

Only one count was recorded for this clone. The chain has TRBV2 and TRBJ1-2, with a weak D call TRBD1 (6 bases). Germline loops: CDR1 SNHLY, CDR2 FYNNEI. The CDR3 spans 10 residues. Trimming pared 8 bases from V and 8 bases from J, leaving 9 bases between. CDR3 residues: CASGTRGYTF. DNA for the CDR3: TGTGCCAGCGGGACACGGGGCTACACCTTC.

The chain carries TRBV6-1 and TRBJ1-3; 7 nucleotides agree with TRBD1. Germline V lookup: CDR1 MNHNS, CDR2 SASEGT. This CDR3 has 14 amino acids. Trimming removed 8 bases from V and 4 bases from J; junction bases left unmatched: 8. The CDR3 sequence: CASGERQGGNTIYF. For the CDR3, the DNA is TGTGCCAGCGGAGAAAGACAGGGCGGAAACACCATATATTTT.

CDR3 DNA sequence: TGTGCCAGCAGCGTAGCTAGCGGGGTTACCTACAATGAGCAGTTCTTC. Encoded protein: CASSVASGVTYNEQFF. The chain uses TRBV9 and TRBJ2-1; 9 bases match TRBD2. The CDR3 is 16 amino acids. The V gene's germline CDR1 is SGDLS and CDR2 YYNGEE. J gave up 2 bases and V 0 bases, and 3 bases lay outside the gene matches.

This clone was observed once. CDR3 in amino acids: CASSLGPGLNEQFF. The CDR3 bases are TGCGCCAGCAGCTTGGGTCCCGGACTCAATGAGCAGTTCTTC. V usage is TRBV5-1 and J usage is TRBJ2-1; the D gene is possibly TRBD2 (5 bases). This CDR3 region has 14 residues. The germline V gene has CDR1 SGHRS and CDR2 YFSETQ. The V gene lost 0 bases and the J gene lost 6 bases, with 10 bases spanning the gap.

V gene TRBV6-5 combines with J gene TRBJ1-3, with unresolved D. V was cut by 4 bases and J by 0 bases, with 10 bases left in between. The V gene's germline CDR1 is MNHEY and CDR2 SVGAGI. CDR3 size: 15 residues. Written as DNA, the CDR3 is TGTGCCAGCAGTTGGAGGCCCGTCTCTGGAAACACCATATATTTT. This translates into CASSWRPVSGNTIYF.

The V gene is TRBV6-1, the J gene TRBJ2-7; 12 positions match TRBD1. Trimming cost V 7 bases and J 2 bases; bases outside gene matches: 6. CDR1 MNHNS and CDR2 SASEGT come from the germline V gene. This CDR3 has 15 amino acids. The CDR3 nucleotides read TGTGCCAGCATAACCGGGACAGGGGGCACCTACGAGCAGTACTTC. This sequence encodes CASITGTGGTYEQYF.

The CDR3 DNA sequence: TGTGCCAGCAGGGAGGGGACAGGGGCGTACGAGCAGTACTTC. Translating it yields CASREGTGAYEQYF. The chain combines TRBV25-1 with TRBJ2-7; 10 bases line up with TRBD1. The CDR3 has 14 residues. V shed 6 bases, J shed 4 bases, and the junction held 6 bases outside the gene matches. CDR1 and CDR2 from the germline V gene are MGHDK and SYGVNS.

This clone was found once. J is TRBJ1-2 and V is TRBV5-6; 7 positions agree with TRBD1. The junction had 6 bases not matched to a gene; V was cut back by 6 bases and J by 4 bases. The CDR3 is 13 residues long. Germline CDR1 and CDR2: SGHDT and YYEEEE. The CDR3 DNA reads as TGTGCCAGCACGGGACAGAGAGGCTATGGCTACACCTTC. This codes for CASTGQRGYGYTF.

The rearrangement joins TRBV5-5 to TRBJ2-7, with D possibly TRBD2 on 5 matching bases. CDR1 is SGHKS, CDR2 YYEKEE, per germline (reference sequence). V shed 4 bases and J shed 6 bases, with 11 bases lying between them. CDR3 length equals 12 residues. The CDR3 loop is CASSGSGIEQYF. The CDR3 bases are TGTGCCAGCAGCGGCTCCGGGATCGAGCAGTACTTC.

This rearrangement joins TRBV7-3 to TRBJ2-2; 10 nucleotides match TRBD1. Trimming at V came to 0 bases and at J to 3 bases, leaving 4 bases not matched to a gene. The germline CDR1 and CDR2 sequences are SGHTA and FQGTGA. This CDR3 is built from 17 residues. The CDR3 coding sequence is TGTGCCAGCAGCTTAACCCGACAGGGGGCGCACACCGGGGAGCTGTTTTTT. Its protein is CASSLTRQGAHTGELFF.

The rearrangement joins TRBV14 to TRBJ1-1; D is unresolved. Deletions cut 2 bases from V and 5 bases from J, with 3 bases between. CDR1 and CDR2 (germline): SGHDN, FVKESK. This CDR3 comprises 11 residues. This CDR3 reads CASSQLTEAFF. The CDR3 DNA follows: TGTGCCAGCAGCCAACTTACTGAAGCTTTCTTT.

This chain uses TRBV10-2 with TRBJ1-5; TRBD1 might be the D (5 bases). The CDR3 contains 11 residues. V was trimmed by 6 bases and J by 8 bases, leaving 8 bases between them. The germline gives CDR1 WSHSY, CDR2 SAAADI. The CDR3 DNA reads TGCGCCAGCAGCAGGGAAAAGCCCCAGCATTTT. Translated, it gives CASSREKPQHF.

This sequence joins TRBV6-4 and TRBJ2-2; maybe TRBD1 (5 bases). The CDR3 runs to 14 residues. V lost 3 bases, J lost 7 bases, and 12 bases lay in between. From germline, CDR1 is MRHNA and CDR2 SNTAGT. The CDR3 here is CASSEYQGIGELFF. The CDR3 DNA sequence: TGTGCCAGCAGTGAATACCAGGGAATCGGGGAGCTGTTTTTT.

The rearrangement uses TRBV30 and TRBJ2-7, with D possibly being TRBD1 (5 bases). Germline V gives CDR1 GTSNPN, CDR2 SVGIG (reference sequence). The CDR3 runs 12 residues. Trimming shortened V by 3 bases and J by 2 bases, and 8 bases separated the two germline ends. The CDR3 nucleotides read TGTGCCTGGAGCGACAGAGCCTACGAGCAGTACTTC. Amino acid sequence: CAWSDRAYEQYF.

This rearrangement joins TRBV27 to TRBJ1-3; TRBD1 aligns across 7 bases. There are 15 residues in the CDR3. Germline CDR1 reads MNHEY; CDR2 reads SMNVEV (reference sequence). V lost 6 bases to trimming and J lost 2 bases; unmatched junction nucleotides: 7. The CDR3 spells CASSRGTAPGNTIYF. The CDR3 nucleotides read TGTGCCAGCAGCCGAGGGACAGCCCCTGGAAACACCATATATTTT.

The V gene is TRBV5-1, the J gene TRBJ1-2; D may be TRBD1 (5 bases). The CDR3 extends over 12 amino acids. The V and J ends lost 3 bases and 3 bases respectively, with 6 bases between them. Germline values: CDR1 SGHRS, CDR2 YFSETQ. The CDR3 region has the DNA TGCGCCAGCAGCTCAGGGCACTATGGCTACACCTTC. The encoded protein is CASSSGHYGYTF.